Listed here is a single T cell receptor (beta chain). TCRdb's copy holds only in-frame clones and misses some; the assay was immunoSEQ multiplex PCR. Seen here are some 1 million clones, around 74% observed once, and the top ten hold roughly 1.4%. This record belongs to a study of shared clonotypes between healthy human individuals. The ends lost 4 bases at V and 7 bases at J; junction bases unmatched: 16. This CDR3 has 17 residues. Germline assignment: CDR1 SEHNR and CDR2 FQNEAQ (reference sequence). The chain carries TRBV7-9 and TRBJ2-1; TRBD2 matches 7 bases. The sample was memory CD4+ T cells sorted from blood. As to subset: CD45RA-negative fraction. The clonotype was recovered from a young man in good health. CDR3 DNA: TGTGCCAGCAGCTCGAGAGGTGGCGGGAGAGAGGCGAATGAGCAGTTCTTC. The encoded protein is CASSSRGGGREANEQFF.